These 22 T cell receptor beta chains were all obtained from the same sample, sequenced in a study of shared clonotypes between healthy human individuals. Terminally differentiated effector memory CD45RA+ cells were excluded by CCR7 positive selection of CD45RO-negative cells. Sequencing was performed with immunoSEQ multiplex PCR; in TCRdb, only in-frame clones are kept and a portion is missing. The sample includes about 680,000 clones, about 92% of them seen just once. The source material was naive CD8+ T cells sorted from blood. The receptors shown here come from a man aged 30 to 45 in good health.

This clone was detected a few times. The V call is TRBV7-9, the J call TRBJ1-1; D is undetermined. The CDR3 is 13 amino acids. CDR1 and CDR2 from the germline V gene are SEHNR and FQNEAQ (reference sequence). V lost 5 bases and J lost 1, with 8 bases in between. This chain's CDR3 is CASSNPTNTEAFF. As DNA, the CDR3 is TGTGCCAGCAGCAACCCCACGAACACTGAAGCTTTCTTT.

The chain carries TRBV27 and TRBJ2-3, with 8 bases aligning to TRBD2. V lost 5 bases and J lost 1; bases outside the gene matches: 11. Germline V gives CDR1 MNHEY, CDR2 SMNVEV (reference sequence). The length of the CDR3 is 17 residues. CDR3 sequence reads: CASSLTNPGGGTDTQYF. The DNA of the CDR3 is TGTGCCAGCAGTCTGACGAACCCGGGGGGGGGCACAGATACGCAGTATTTT.

The CDR3, as DNA: TGTGCCAGCAACCCGGGGCCGGAGACCCAGTACTTC. Protein sequence: CASNPGPETQYF. The genes are TRBV2 and TRBJ2-5; D may correspond to TRBD1 or TRBD2 (5 bases each). Germline V gene data show CDR1 as SNHLY and CDR2 as FYNNEI. CDR3 size: 12 residues. The V gene lost 7 bases and the J gene lost 5 bases, with 11 bases spanning the gap.

This clone turned up a few times. The chain combines TRBV6-6 with TRBJ2-5; D is possibly TRBD1 (6 bases). V lost 6 bases and J lost 4, with 9 bases in between. This CDR3 has 12 amino acids. Germline CDR1 and CDR2: MNHNY and SVGAGI (reference sequence). The CDR3 protein is CASRIQGETQYF. In DNA form, the CDR3 reads TGTGCCAGCAGGATACAGGGAGAGACCCAGTACTTC.

This clone appeared a few times. The chain links TRBV7-9 to TRBJ2-1; 7 positions match TRBD1. Germline V gives CDR1 SEHNR, CDR2 FQNEAQ (reference sequence). The CDR3 consists of 15 residues. J was trimmed by 5 bases and V by 3 bases; bases with no gene match: 7. This CDR3 reads CASSFTTGRDNEQFF. The CDR3 DNA reads as TGTGCCAGCAGCTTCACGACAGGGCGAGACAATGAGCAGTTCTTC.

This clone was seen once. The gene calls are TRBV2 and TRBJ2-3; 8 bases fit TRBD2. CDR3 length: 19 residues. With V trimmed by 6 bases and J by 4 bases, 21 bases remained unmatched. Germline lookup yields CDR1 SNHLY and CDR2 FYNNEI. CDR3 in amino acids: CASSTPGLAGAGLADTQYF. CDR3 bases: TGTGCCAGCAGCACCCCCGGACTAGCCGGAGCAGGGTTGGCAGATACGCAGTATTTT.

This chain links TRBV30 with TRBJ2-1; D perhaps matches TRBD2 (6 bases). Looked up from germline, CDR1 is GTSNPN and CDR2 is SVGIG (reference sequence). V lost 0 bases and J 0 bases, leaving 15 bases between the germline ends. The CDR3 has 17 residues. CDR3 coding DNA: TGTGCCTGGAGTGTAGGTCGGCGGGATTACTCCTACAATGAGCAGTTCTTC. It translates to CAWSVGRRDYSYNEQFF. Supplemented by reference TRBV30 and TRBJ2-1, the full variable domain reads SQTIHQWPATLVQPVGSPLSLECTVEGTSNPNLYWYRQAAGRGLQLLFYSVGIGQISSEVPQNLSASRPQDRQFILSSKKLLLSDSGFYLCAWSVGRRDYSYNEQFFGPGTRLTVL.

This clone showed up just once. This sequence joins TRBV5-6 and TRBJ2-7, with D uncertain. The CDR3 covers 14 residues. Germline assignment: CDR1 SGHDT and CDR2 YYEEEE. V gave up 0 bases and J gave up 2 bases, with 9 bases separating them. CDR3 in DNA: TGTGCCAGCAGCTTGGGAGCGCGAACCTACGAGCAGTACTTC. Residues: CASSLGARTYEQYF.

The chain employs TRBV4-1 and TRBJ2-1, with D maybe TRBD2 (5 bases). The germline V gene encodes CDR1 MGHRA and CDR2 YSYEKL. V was pared by 1 base and J by 4 bases, with 14 bases between. This CDR3 is built from 16 residues. Here the CDR3 DNA reads TGCGCCAGCAGCCAAGTCTCTAGCAGAGCTTACAATGAGCAGTTCTTC. This codes for CASSQVSSRAYNEQFF.

The chain combines TRBV4-1 with TRBJ2-7, with 11 positions matching TRBD1. The CDR3 totals 16 residues. Germline lookup yields CDR1 MGHRA and CDR2 YSYEKL. The ends lost 0 bases at V and 7 bases at J; junction bases unmatched: 8. CDR3 DNA: TGCGCCAGCAGCCAAGATTGGGGGACAGGGGGAGTAGAGCAGTACTTC. Translated: CASSQDWGTGGVEQYF.

V usage is TRBV5-6 and J usage is TRBJ1-4; the D gene is possibly TRBD1 (5 bases). V dropped 0 bases and J dropped 7 bases, with 7 bases sitting between them. This CDR3 comprises 13 residues. The germline V gene encodes CDR1 SGHDT and CDR2 YYEEEE. The CDR3 DNA reads as TGTGCCAGCAGCTTGGGACAGAGTGAAAAACTGTTTTTT. This sequence encodes CASSLGQSEKLFF. The full variable domain, rest sourced from reference TRBV5-6 and TRBJ1-4, is DAGVTQSPTHLIKTRGQQVTLRCSPKSGHDTVSWYQQALGQGPQFIFQYYEEEERQRGNFPDRFSGHQFPNYSSELNVNALLLGDSALYLCASSLGQSEKLFFGSGTQLSVL.

The chain is built from TRBV27 and TRBJ2-5; the match to TRBD2 covers 15 bases. Unmatched junction bases numbered 6, after V lost 2 bases and J lost 5 bases. This CDR3 comprises 17 residues. Germline V gene sequence: CDR1 MNHEY, CDR2 SMNVEV (reference sequence). CDR3 residues: CASSLDGLAGGGETQYF. DNA for the CDR3: TGTGCCAGCAGTTTAGATGGACTAGCGGGAGGGGGGGAGACCCAGTACTTC.

This clone was observed a single time. The chain employs TRBV9 and TRBJ2-1; 7 bases are shared with TRBD2. There are 15 residues in the CDR3. Germline-derived CDR1 and CDR2 are SGDLS and YYNGEE. J was trimmed by 3 bases and V by 3 bases; bases with no gene match: 6. As DNA, the CDR3 is TGTGCCAGCAGCGCGAGCGGGGTCGTCTACAATGAGCAGTTCTTC. It translates to CASSASGVVYNEQFF.

The V call is TRBV10-2, the J call TRBJ2-1; D perhaps matches TRBD2 (5 bases). Between the trimmed V and J ends, which lost 6 bases and 8 bases, there was a span of 11 bases. Germline CDR1 reads WSHSY; CDR2 reads SAAADI. CDR3 length equals 12 residues. The CDR3 here is CASRRTGDEQFF. Here the CDR3 DNA reads TGCGCCAGCAGAAGGACTGGTGATGAGCAGTTCTTC.

V is TRBV5-1 and J is TRBJ2-1; maybe TRBD1 (6 bases). CDR1 and CDR2 from the germline V gene are SGHRS and YFSETQ. V was cut by 0 bases and J by 1 base, with 14 bases left in between. The CDR3 contains 17 residues. In DNA, the CDR3 is TGCGCCAGCAGCTTGGGCCCCCGGGACAAATCCTACAATGAGCAGTTCTTC. As protein: CASSLGPRDKSYNEQFF.

V and J are TRBV4-1 and TRBJ2-7, with 10 nucleotides matching TRBD2. The length of the CDR3 is 16 residues. Germline V gene lookup returns CDR1 MGHRA and CDR2 YSYEKL. The ends lost 4 bases at V and 3 bases at J; junction bases unmatched: 9. CDR3 in amino acids: CASSLRGASGSYEQYF. DNA for the CDR3: TGCGCCAGCAGCCTCAGGGGGGCTAGCGGGAGCTACGAGCAGTACTTC.

The CDR3 DNA follows: TGTGCCAGCAGCGTAGAGGGCAGGCTCACAGATACGCAGTATTTT. It encodes CASSVEGRLTDTQYF. The J gene is TRBJ2-3, the V gene TRBV9; D gene unclear. Germline V gene lookup returns CDR1 SGDLS and CDR2 YYNGEE. The CDR3 sequence is 15 residues long. The V end was cut by 0 bases, the J end by 2 bases, with 10 bases between. Full variable domain (remainder filled in from reference TRBV9 and TRBJ2-3): DSGVTQTPKHLITATGQRVTLRCSPRSGDLSVYWYQQSLDQGLQFLIQYYNGEERAKGNILERFSAQQFPDLHSELNLSSLELGDSALYFCASSVEGRLTDTQYFGPGTRLTVL.

J is TRBJ2-5 and V is TRBV18, with TRBD1 identical over 7 bases. This CDR3 has 13 residues. Looked up from germline, CDR1 is KGHSH and CDR2 is LQKENI. After removal of 7 bases from V and 3 bases from J, the junction contained 5 bases not matched to a gene. The CDR3 region is CASFGTEEETQYF. The CDR3 DNA is TGTGCCAGCTTCGGGACAGAAGAAGAGACCCAGTACTTC. The variable domain in full, completed from reference TRBV18 and TRBJ2-5, reads NAGVMQNPRHLVRRRGQEARLRCSPMKGHSHVYWYRQLPEEGLKFMVYLQKENIIDESGMPKERFSAEFPKEGPSILRIQQVVRGDSAAYFCASFGTEEETQYFGPGTRLLVL.

This chain connects TRBV6-5 to TRBJ2-7; no reliable D call. This CDR3 contains 13 residues. The germline V gene encodes CDR1 MNHEY and CDR2 SVGAGI. Trimming cost V 4 bases and J 3 bases, with 10 bases left between them. This CDR3 is CASSSSPGYEQYF. CDR3 coding DNA: TGTGCCAGCAGTTCCTCCCCGGGCTACGAGCAGTACTTC.

The genes are TRBV4-2 and TRBJ2-2; 7 bases fit TRBD1. V was pared by 1 base and J by 5 bases, with 4 bases of the junction left unmatched. Germline CDR1 LGHNA, CDR2 YNFKEQ. The length of the CDR3 is 15 residues. In DNA form, the CDR3 reads TGTGCCAGCAGCCAAGTACAGGGGCCTACCGGGGAGCTGTTTTTT. Translating gives CASSQVQGPTGELFF.

This chain links TRBV6-5 with TRBJ1-1; D is unresolved. The V end lost 1 base, the J end lost 6 bases, and 12 bases lay between the germline ends. CDR1 is MNHEY, CDR2 SVGAGI, per germline. The CDR3 runs to 14 residues. The CDR3 bases are TGTGCCAGCAGTTACTACGAGGACGTATCTGAAGCTTTCTTT. Its protein product is CASSYYEDVSEAFF.

This chain uses TRBV7-3 with TRBJ2-3, with D possibly matching TRBD2 (7 bases). The V end lost 8 bases, the J end lost 4 bases, and 13 bases lay between the germline ends. CDR1 and CDR2 from the germline V gene are SGHTA and FQGTGA. The length of the CDR3 is 13 residues. The CDR3 nucleotides read TGTGCCAGCGGCGAAGGGGGGGCAGATACGCAGTATTTT. It codes for CASGEGGADTQYF.